The following is a T cell receptor beta chain sequence with its context. The data stem from a study of shared clonotypes between healthy human individuals. Deletions cut 3 bases from V and 2 bases from J, with 16 bases between. The CDR3 loop spans 16 amino acids. The germline V gene has CDR1 SEHNR and CDR2 FQNEAQ (reference sequence). Measured with immunoSEQ multiplex PCR; TCRdb has only the in-frame clones, and not every one. The sample holds fewer than 650,000 clones, around 80% seen once. This clonotype originated in a woman aged 40 to 49 in good health. Some clones in this sample may be carry-over from other donors' samples. V usage is TRBV7-9 and J usage is TRBJ1-2; D might be TRBD1 (6 bases). The sample taken for sequencing was PBMCs. The CDR3 DNA sequence: TGTGCCAGCAGCTTTGTGACAGGCGCGATCAACTATGGCTACACCTTC. It is translated as CASSFVTGAINYGYTF. The entire variable domain, with the rest obtained from reference TRBV7-9 and TRBJ1-2, is as follows: DTGVSQNPRHKITKRGQNVTFRCDPISEHNRLYWYRQTLGQGPEFLTYFQNEAQLEKSRLLSDRFSAERPKGSFSTLEIQRTEQGDSAMYLCASSFVTGAINYGYTFGSGTRLTVV.